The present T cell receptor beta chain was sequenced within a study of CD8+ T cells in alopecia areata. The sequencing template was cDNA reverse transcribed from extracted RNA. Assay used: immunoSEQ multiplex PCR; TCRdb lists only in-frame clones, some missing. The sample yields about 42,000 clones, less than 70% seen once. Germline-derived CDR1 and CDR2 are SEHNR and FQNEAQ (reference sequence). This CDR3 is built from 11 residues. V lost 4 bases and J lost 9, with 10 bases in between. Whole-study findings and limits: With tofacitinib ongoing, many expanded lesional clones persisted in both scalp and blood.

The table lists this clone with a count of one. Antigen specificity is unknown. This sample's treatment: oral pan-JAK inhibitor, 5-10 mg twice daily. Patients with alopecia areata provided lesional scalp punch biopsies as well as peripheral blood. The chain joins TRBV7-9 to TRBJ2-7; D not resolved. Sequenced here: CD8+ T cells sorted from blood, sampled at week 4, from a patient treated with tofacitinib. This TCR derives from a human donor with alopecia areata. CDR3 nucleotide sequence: TGTGCCAGCAGCTCCGACCCACGGCAGTACTTC. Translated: CASSSDPRQYF.